Here is one TCR beta chain with its context. This clone was picked up one time. It lacks a known antigen. No much larger clone is present one base from it, and per-base qualities are unavailable. This record comes from a study of T cell responses to AZD1222 COVID-19 vaccine (dated by TCRdb to the early 2020s). With respect to the entire study: TCR sequencing was performed for 230 to 250 trial participants, of whom 200 to 220 were given two doses of AZD1222 and around 25 were given two doses of MenACWY control vaccine. Trial participants were enrolled by age into 18-55, 56-69 and 70-plus year subgroups, with roughly 160, 29 and 62 TCR-sequenced participants respectively.

The label giving this sample's time point can be read as: about 28 days (+/-7) after the second vaccine dose. Because spike-specific TCR depth and breadth did not differ between the two schedules, AZD1222 recipients who got a second dose at roughly 4 weeks were pooled with those who got a second dose at roughly 12 weeks. Samples from vaccinated people were obtained from the UK trials COV001 and COV002, which included a single-blind randomized controlled phase 2/3 trial of AZD1222 (ChAdOx1 nCoV-19) in healthy adults. Trial participant PBMC samples were collected at day 0 and day 28 after the second dose for TCRbeta chain sequencing. Taken from cysteine to phenylalanine, the CDR3 has 12 residues. The read is trimmed to its CDR3 DNA, 36 bases read in frame from base 1. V is clipped by 8 bases and J by 3 bases, and the sequence between their germline boundaries is 7 bases long. The germline V gene supplies CDR1 ENHRY and CDR2 SYGVKD.

The CDR3 regions of human TCRbeta chains were analyzed by immunosequencing. Turning to the authors' computational methods: Repertoire TCRs were checked for matches against a reference library of SARS-CoV-2-specific TCRs that had been generated using the MIRA antigen-specificity platform. Breadth meant the fraction of unique TCRs that were SARS-CoV-2-associated, whereas depth meant the fraction of total T cells that were SARS-CoV-2-associated. Using the MIRA data, every spike-specific TCR was mapped to the spike region that the TCR reacted to and assigned to either a CD4 or a CD8 class. Log10-transformed breadth and depth values were compared by one-way ANOVA with Sidak's multiple comparisons tests. TCRdb carries this immuneACCESS record with in-frame sequences only. Its versions omit some clonotypes, under half of them owing to an unresolved V gene in the studies checked, with the rest unexplained. The DNA was the basis for D and trimming; V, J and clone size are from that table. The sample has 250,000 to 300,000 clones on record, 94% of them singletons. The ten biggest clones cover around 0.5% of the sample.

What the research found in general, with its limitations: The vaccine-associated CD4 TCRs covered the entire spike protein, and the dominant responses fell in regions 160-218 and 743-854. Participants were mostly white British and included more females than males, and it was suggested by the authors that clonal diversity may have been underestimated. Because no day 14 peak-response samples were available, the repertoires could be characterized only after the peak T cell response. Conclusions about previously exposed vaccinees are limited, since just a handful of AZD1222 recipients were seropositive for SARS-CoV-2 at baseline. In the small 56-69-year group, the increase in depth fell short of significance, most likely because of low power. Spike-specific TCR breadth and depth rose significantly after two AZD1222 doses compared with day 0 and with MenACWY recipients. Reportedly, close to half of the unique spike-specific TCRs recognized epitopes lying outside the regions that are mutated in the B.1.351 and B.1.1.7 variants.

This receptor was taken from an adult who received the AZD1222 COVID-19 vaccine. The receptor chain draws on TRBV10-3 and TRBJ2-2; the D assignment is uncertain and may be TRBD1 or TRBD2, with 5 bases supporting each. The sequencing here drew on peripheral blood, taken 28 days after the second AZD1222 dose. The CDR3 in this case is CAIGGYTGELFF. The DNA reads TGTGCCATCGGGGGATACACCGGGGAGCTGTTTTTT.